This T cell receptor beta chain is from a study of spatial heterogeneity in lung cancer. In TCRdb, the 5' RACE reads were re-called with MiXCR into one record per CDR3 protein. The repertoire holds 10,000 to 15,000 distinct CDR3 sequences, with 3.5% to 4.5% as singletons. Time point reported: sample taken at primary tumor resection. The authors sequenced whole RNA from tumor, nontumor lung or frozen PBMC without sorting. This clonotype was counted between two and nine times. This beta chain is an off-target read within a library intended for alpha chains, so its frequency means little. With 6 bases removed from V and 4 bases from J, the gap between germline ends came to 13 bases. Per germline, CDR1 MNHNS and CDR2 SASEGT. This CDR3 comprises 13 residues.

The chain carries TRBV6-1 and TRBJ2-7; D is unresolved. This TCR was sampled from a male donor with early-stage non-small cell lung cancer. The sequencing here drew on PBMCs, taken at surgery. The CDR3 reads CASSHSPGYEQYF. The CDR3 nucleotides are TGTGCCAGCAGCCACAGCCCAGGTTACGAGCAGTACTTC.